These T cell receptor beta chains were read from a single sample in a study of long-term antiretroviral therapy in people with HIV. Profiling relied on immunoSEQ multiplex PCR, and the TCRdb table lists in-frame clones only, not all of them. The table includes tens of thousands of clones, roughly four fifths detected once. The sequencing used unsorted PBMCs, collected 0.3 years after starting antiretroviral therapy. The receptors here all came from a young man with HIV. Both conserved end residues are part of each CDR3. The order of the fields is J gene, CDR3 length, D gene, V gene, clone size, CDR3 protein, CDR3 DNA. The D gene is left open where the match is weak. Clone size is given for some rows only: seen once, a few or many times, or a class if the clone is expanded.

TRBJ1-5 14 - TRBV19 few CASSLRGSNQPQHF TGTGCCAGTAGTTTGAGGGGGAGCAATCAGCCCCAGCATTTT
TRBJ1-3 14 - TRBV7-8 - CASSPRGVGNTIYF TGTGCCAGCAGTCCGCGGGGCGTGGGAAACACCATATATTTT
TRBJ2-3 14 - TRBV11-2 - CASSAGQRTDTQYF TGTGCCAGCAGCGCGGGACAGCGAACAGATACGCAGTATTTT
TRBJ1-1 11 - TRBV4-1 - CASSENTEAFF TGCGCCAGCTCGGAGAACACTGAAGCTTTCTTT
TRBJ2-3 17 - TRBV29-1 - CSDRSGTEGGDTDTQYF TGCAGCGATAGGTCGGGGACTGAGGGAGGCGACACAGATACGCAGTATTTT
TRBJ2-5 15 TRBD1 TRBV2 - CASSVEPGQGGTQYF TGTGCCAGCAGTGTAGAACCGGGACAGGGAGGGACCCAGTACTTC
TRBJ2-4 16 - TRBV29-1 - CSVGGGSELAKNIQYF TGCAGCGTCGGAGGGGGGTCTGAACTAGCCAAAAACATTCAGTACTTC
TRBJ1-2 15 TRBD1 TRBV6-5 - CASSSPTGLNYGYTF TGTGCCAGCAGTTCCCCGACAGGGCTCAACTATGGCTACACCTTC
TRBJ2-5 16 TRBD1 TRBV7-3 once CASSLSLNRGGETQYF TGTGCCAGCAGCTTAAGCCTCAACAGGGGCGGGGAGACCCAGTACTTC
TRBJ1-5 13 - TRBV7-2 - CASSRTGNQPQHF TGTGCCAGCAGCCGGACGGGCAATCAGCCCCAGCATTTT
TRBJ2-7 12 - TRBV5-6 - CASSQAFYEQYF TGTGCCAGCAGCCAAGCGTTCTACGAGCAGTACTTC
TRBJ1-1 12 - TRBV5-6 - CASRAGTTKAFF TGTGCCAGCAGGGCCGGGACAACTAAAGCTTTCTTT
TRBJ1-1 13 - TRBV7-9 - CASSLEGETEAFF TGTGCCAGCAGCTTAGAAGGGGAAACTGAAGCTTTCTTT
TRBJ1-1 16 - TRBV7-3 - CASHQEPPYRGTEAFF TGTGCCTCCCACCAAGAGCCCCCTTACCGGGGCACTGAAGCTTTCTTT
TRBJ2-2 14 - TRBV19 medium-sized CASSMWSYTGELFF TGTGCCAGTAGTATGTGGTCATACACCGGGGAGCTGTTTTTT
TRBJ1-2 15 - TRBV19 - CASEAAARANYGYTF TGTGCCAGCGAAGCCGCGGCTAGGGCTAACTATGGCTACACCTTC
TRBJ1-6 14 - TRBV15 - CATSRDRARSPLHF TGTGCCACCAGCAGAGATAGGGCGCGGTCACCCCTCCACTTT
TRBJ2-7 15 TRBD2 TRBV30 - CAWSVQSGGSGEQYF TGTGCCTGGAGTGTACAGAGCGGGGGGTCAGGCGAGCAGTACTTC
TRBJ2-3 17 TRBD2 TRBV12-5 - CASGLGLAGTYTDTQYF TGTGCTAGTGGTCTCGGACTAGCGGGGACCTACACAGATACGCAGTATTTT
TRBJ2-5 14 - TRBV13 - CASSPLGYQETQYF TGTGCCAGCAGCCCACTTGGTTACCAAGAGACCCAGTACTTC
TRBJ2-5 13 - TRBV7-9 - CASSLGYGPVHYF TGTGCCAGCAGCTTAGGCTACGGGCCGGTTCACTACTTC
TRBJ2-3 14 TRBD1 TRBV6-4 - CASSGQGSTDTQYF TGTGCCAGCAGTGGACAGGGAAGCACAGATACGCAGTATTTT
TRBJ2-7 12 - TRBV15 - CATSRDEDEQYF TGTGCCACCAGCAGAGATGAGGACGAGCAGTACTTC
TRBJ1-2 14 TRBD1 TRBV28 few CASTWGQRYYGYTF TGTGCCAGCACCTGGGGACAGAGATACTATGGCTACACCTTC
TRBJ1-4 14 - TRBV27 - CASRVGATNEKLFF TGTGCCAGCAGAGTTGGTGCAACTAATGAAAAACTGTTTTTT
TRBJ1-5 17 - TRBV7-2 - CASSFRGGGSGNQPQHF TGTGCCAGCAGCTTTCGAGGGGGGGGATCAGGCAATCAGCCCCAGCATTTT
TRBJ1-2 14 - TRBV10-3 - CAISEVDSRYGYTF TGTGCCATCAGTGAGGTAGACTCTCGCTATGGCTACACCTTC
TRBJ2-7 13 - TRBV6-5 - CASSYSRSYEQYF TGTGCCAGCAGTTACTCGAGATCCTACGAGCAGTACTTC
TRBJ2-7 16 TRBD2 TRBV7-2 - CASSRTTSGRGGEQYF TGTGCCAGCAGCCGAACCACTAGCGGGAGGGGCGGCGAGCAGTACTTC
TRBJ2-3 16 - TRBV13 - CASSYPIGEGTDTQYF TGTGCCAGCAGCTACCCGATTGGGGAAGGGACAGATACGCAGTATTTT
TRBJ2-1 15 TRBD2 TRBV6-1 - CASPSGTSGGRWQFF TGTGCCAGCCCATCCGGGACTAGCGGGGGGCGGTGGCAGTTCTTC
TRBJ2-1 13 - TRBV7-3 - CASSLYKRDEQFF TGTGCCAGCAGCTTATATAAACGAGATGAGCAGTTCTTC
TRBJ2-7 13 - TRBV6-5 - CASSYSRGYEQYF TGTGCCAGCAGTTACTCGAGGGGGTACGAGCAGTACTTC
TRBJ1-2 16 - TRBV7-8 - CASSPGTPSMIYGYTF TGTGCCAGCAGCCCCGGGACCCCGTCGATGATATATGGCTACACCTTC
TRBJ2-1 15 - TRBV15 - CATSRDQGGVAPQFF TGTGCCACCAGCAGAGATCAGGGGGGGGTAGCACCGCAATTCTTC
TRBJ2-1 16 TRBD2 TRBV4-3 medium-sized CASSQDGSGKLGEQFF TGCGCCAGCAGCCAGGACGGGAGCGGGAAATTAGGTGAGCAGTTCTTC
TRBJ2-5 10 - TRBV7-9 - CASSSDPQYF TGTGCCAGCAGCTCGGACCCTCAGTACTTC
TRBJ2-7 15 - TRBV19 - CASSKGAGSSYEQYF TGTGCCAGTAGTAAGGGAGCGGGTAGCAGCTACGAGCAGTACTTC
TRBJ2-1 14 - TRBV5-1 - CASSLFTTYNEQFF TGCGCCAGCAGCTTGTTCACAACCTACAATGAGCAGTTCTTC
TRBJ2-1 18 TRBD2 TRBV14 - CASSLKGGRALGYNEQFF TGTGCCAGCAGCCTTAAGGGCGGGAGGGCCTTAGGGTACAATGAGCAGTTCTTC
TRBJ2-2 18 TRBD2 TRBV4-2 - CASSRPWRGSGGAGELFF TGTGCCAGCAGCCGCCCATGGAGGGGTAGCGGGGGGGCCGGGGAGCTGTTTTTT
TRBJ2-5 18 TRBD2 TRBV28 few CASSLVGLAGGGRETQYF TGTGCCAGCAGTCTAGTGGGACTAGCGGGAGGTGGTAGGGAGACCCAGTACTTC
TRBJ2-3 16 TRBD2 TRBV12-5 - CASGLDTSGSTDTQYF TGTGCTAGTGGTTTGGATACTAGCGGGAGCACAGATACGCAGTATTTT
TRBJ1-3 13 - TRBV2 - CASTPRRGNTIYF TGTGCCAGCACTCCCCGCCGCGGAAACACCATATATTTT
TRBJ2-1 15 - TRBV11-1 once CASSPDPTGNNEQFF TGTGCCAGCAGCCCGGACCCTACAGGGAACAATGAGCAGTTCTTC
TRBJ1-5 14 - TRBV4-1 few CASSQTGLSQPQHF TGCGCCAGCAGCCAAACAGGGCTTAGTCAGCCCCAGCATTTT
TRBJ2-1 14 - TRBV28 - CASSFSRALNEQFF TGTGCCAGCAGTTTCTCCAGGGCCCTAAATGAGCAGTTCTTC
TRBJ1-5 15 TRBD1 TRBV18 - CASSPLPGGHQPQHF TGTGCCAGCTCACCACTCCCAGGGGGTCATCAGCCCCAGCATTTT
TRBJ1-5 15 - TRBV2 - CASRSHRNSNQPQHF TGTGCCAGCAGATCTCACAGAAATAGCAATCAGCCCCAGCATTTT
TRBJ2-7 15 - TRBV27 - CASSLKESYSYEQYF TGTGCCAGCAGTTTAAAGGAGTCCTACTCCTACGAGCAGTACTTC
TRBJ1-2 15 - TRBV5-5 - CASSSSGTRNYGYTF TGTGCCAGCAGCTCATCCGGGACACGTAACTATGGCTACACCTTC
TRBJ2-2 13 - TRBV7-9 - CASSLISTGELFF TGTGCCAGCAGCTTAATCTCTACCGGGGAGCTGTTTTTT
TRBJ2-1 13 - TRBV11-2 - CASSLVSGNEQFF TGTGCCAGCAGCTTAGTATCCGGAAATGAGCAGTTCTTC
TRBJ2-7 15 - TRBV28 once CASSLRSVSSYEQYF TGTGCCAGCAGCCTCCGCTCTGTTAGTTCCTACGAGCAGTACTTC
TRBJ2-5 13 - TRBV10-2 - CASSGQLGETQYF TGCGCCAGCAGTGGGCAGCTTGGAGAGACCCAGTACTTC
TRBJ2-3 12 - TRBV15 - CATSRDLDTQYF TGTGCCACCAGCAGAGATCTGGATACGCAGTATTTT
TRBJ1-5 15 TRBD1 TRBV7-2 - CASSADRGSGQPQHF TGTGCCAGCAGCGCGGACAGGGGGTCGGGTCAGCCCCAGCATTTT